This T cell receptor (beta chain) was recovered during a study of early stage breast cancer tumors. The wider study: About 80% of the 16 invasive tumors were ER+, PR+ and HER2-. Seven or eight ER+/PR+/HER2- tumors were invasive ductal; a few were invasive lobular.

TCRdb's table, derived via immunoSEQ multiplex PCR, lists solely in-frame clones and lacks some. In the table there are over 8,500 clones, over 70% of which are singletons. V trimming: 3 bases; J trimming: 1 base; junction bases outside the gene matches: 3. CDR3 length: 14 residues. The V gene's germline CDR1 is LNHDA and CDR2 SQIVND (reference sequence). General study results and limits: Tumor and normal breast were distinguished via blood comparison in 14 of 16 patients. Compared with adjacent normal breast tissue, tumors showed around 2.7-fold greater T cell density and higher clonality.

Points on this clone: What it recognizes is unknown.

The source of this sequence is a person in their sixties or seventies with breast cancer. V is TRBV19 and J is TRBJ2-7; 7 positions match TRBD1. The sample comprised normal breast tissue next to the tumor. In nucleotides, the CDR3 is TGTGCCAGTAGTATGCAGGGGGAGTCCTACGAGCAGTACTTC. Translated, it gives CASSMQGESYEQYF.